This T cell receptor beta chain emerged from a study of cytomegalovirus exposure and HLA in healthy donors. With 60 Vbeta and 13 Jbeta primers, the PCR was carried out. Sequenced by immunoSEQ multiplex PCR; TCRdb stores in-frame clones only, minus some. The profile shows about 180,000 clones, 80% of them singletons. The sequencing sample was made of PBMCs. The TCR comes from a woman aged 25 to 39 in good health and CMV-seronegative.

CDR3 nucleotide sequence: TGTGCCAGCAGTCTGAGGGCGGGTGTCACTGAAGCTTTCTTT. Translation: CASSLRAGVTEAFF. The genes are TRBV27 and TRBJ1-1; D call uncertain. Per germline, CDR1 MNHEY and CDR2 SMNVEV (reference sequence). This CDR3 is built from 14 residues. Trimming shortened V by 5 bases and J by 4 bases, and 14 bases separated the two germline ends.